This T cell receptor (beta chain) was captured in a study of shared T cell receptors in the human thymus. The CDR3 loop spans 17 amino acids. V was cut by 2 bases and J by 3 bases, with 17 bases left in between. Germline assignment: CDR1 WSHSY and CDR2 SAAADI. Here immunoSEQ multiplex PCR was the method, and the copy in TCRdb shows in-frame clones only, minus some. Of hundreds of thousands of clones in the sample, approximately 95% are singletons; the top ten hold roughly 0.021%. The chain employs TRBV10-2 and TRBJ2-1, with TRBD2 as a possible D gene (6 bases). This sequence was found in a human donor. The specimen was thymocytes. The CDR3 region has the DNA TGCGCCAGCAGTGAGACGGGGATAGCGGAGATCTACAATGAGCAGTTCTTC. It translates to CASSETGIAEIYNEQFF.